Sequencing of this T cell receptor (beta chain) was carried out in a study of tumor-infiltrating lymphocytes in primary liver carcinoma. Study as a whole: Men as well as women, aged 30 to 69 years, made up the patients.

From 400 to 550 ng total RNA, TCR beta cDNA was generated with a primer in the constant region. Researchers made the TCR beta libraries by running three nested multiplex PCR rounds with slightly modified ARM-PCR. With TRBV1-TRBV30 forward primers and a C-beta reverse primer, the first two PCR rounds were run for roughly 10 cycles each. MiXCR was run by TCRdb on the multiplex PCR reads, yielding one entry per CDR3 protein. Of 300,000 to 400,000 distinct CDR3 sequences listed, less than 65% are singletons. Unsorted whole blood yielded blood RNA, and germline DNA was extracted as well. This clonotype turned up a few times. The junction had 6 bases not matched to a gene; V was cut back by 2 bases and J by 5 bases. Germline-derived CDR1 and CDR2 are MNHNY and SVGAGI (reference sequence). The CDR3 sequence is 15 residues long.

The receptor was derived from a middle-aged man with primary liver carcinoma and hepatitis B virus infection. Sequenced: peripheral blood. The chain combines TRBV6-6 with TRBJ2-5; 9 nucleotides line up with TRBD1. CDR3 nucleotide sequence: TGTGCCAGCAGTTACGGGACAGGGTTTTTGGAGACCCAGTACTTC. This encodes CASSYGTGFLETQYF.